These 2 T cell receptor beta chains share one sample of origin, sequenced in a study of blood T cell repertoires in COVID-19. This table comes from immunoSEQ multiplex PCR, and its TCRdb copy is limited to in-frame clones, with some not included. The sample contains 250,000 to 350,000 clones, around 85% of which appear only once. The sequenced sample consisted of peripheral blood. Every receptor here comes from a human donor with COVID-19, enrolled during active disease. The donor label of this sample is uncertain.

The chain has TRBV10-1 and TRBJ1-3; unclear D gene. Per the germline V gene, CDR1 is WNHNN and CDR2 is SYGVQD (reference sequence). V lost 10 bases and J 9 bases, leaving 13 bases between the germline ends. The CDR3 runs to 11 residues. The CDR3 DNA reads TGCGCCACCCGGACGGGGTCCACCATATATTTT. It is translated as CATRTGSTIYF.

The rearrangement joins TRBV7-2 to TRBJ2-3; 11 positions agree with TRBD2. This CDR3 is 17 amino acids long. The V gene's germline CDR1 is SGHTA and CDR2 FQGNSA. The trim removed 5 bases at V and 1 base at J, leaving 8 bases unmatched. CDR3 bases: TGTGCCAGCAGCCAACGGACTAGCGGGTGGGGCACAGATACGCAGTATTTT. Its translation: CASSQRTSGWGTDTQYF.